This T cell receptor beta chain was retrieved from a study of control samples from healthy donors and cancer patients. Trimming at V came to 5 bases and at J to 4 bases, leaving 13 bases not matched to a gene. This CDR3 comprises 18 residues. CDR1 and CDR2 (germline): SGHTA, FQGNSA. Method: immunoSEQ multiplex PCR; TCRdb's copy keeps in-frame clones and lacks some. The table has 75,000 to 90,000 clones, about 89% seen once; the top ten hold approximately 7%. The sequencing input was blood. The sequence derives from a man over 45 in good health. The V call is TRBV7-2, the J call TRBJ2-6; TRBD1 matches 8 bases. CDR3 DNA sequence: TGTGCCAGCAGCGACGGCCGGGACAGGTTTCGAGGGGCCAACGTCCTGACTTTC. It is translated as CASSDGRDRFRGANVLTF.